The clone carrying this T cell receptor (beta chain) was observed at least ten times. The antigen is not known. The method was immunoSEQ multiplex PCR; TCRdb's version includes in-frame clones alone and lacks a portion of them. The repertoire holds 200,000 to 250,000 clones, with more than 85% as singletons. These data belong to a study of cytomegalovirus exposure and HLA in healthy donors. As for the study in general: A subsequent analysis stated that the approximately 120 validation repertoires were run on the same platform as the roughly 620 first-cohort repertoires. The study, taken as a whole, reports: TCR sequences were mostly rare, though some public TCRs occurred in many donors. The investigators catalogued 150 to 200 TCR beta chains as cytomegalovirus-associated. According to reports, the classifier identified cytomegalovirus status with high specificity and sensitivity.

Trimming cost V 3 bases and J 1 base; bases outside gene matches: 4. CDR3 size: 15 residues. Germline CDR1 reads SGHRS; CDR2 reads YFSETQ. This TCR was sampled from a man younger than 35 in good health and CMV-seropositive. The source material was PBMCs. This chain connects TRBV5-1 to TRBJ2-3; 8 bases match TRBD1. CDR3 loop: CASSSGQGGTDTQYF. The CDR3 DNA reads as TGCGCCAGCAGCTCCGGACAGGGAGGCACAGATACGCAGTATTTT. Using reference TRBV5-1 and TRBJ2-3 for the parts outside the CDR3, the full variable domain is KAGVTQTPRYLIKTRGQQVTLSCSPISGHRSVSWYQQTPGQGLQFLFEYFSETQRNKGNFPGRFSGRQFSNSRSEMNVSTLELGDSALYLCASSSGQGGTDTQYFGPGTRLTVL.